This T cell receptor beta chain was sequenced for a study of blood T cell repertoires in COVID-19. In germline, CDR1 is LGHDT, CDR2 YNNKEL (reference sequence). Unmatched junction bases numbered 11, after V lost 8 bases and J lost 5 bases. This CDR3 is built from 15 residues. This clone was recorded at least ten times. Cohorts were based on clinical histories the participants reported. Only in-frame clones appear in the TCRdb table, and some are missing; sequencing was by immunoSEQ multiplex PCR. The sample includes 250,000 to 350,000 clones, around 90% seen only once; the top ten take 2.6%. What was sequenced was PBMCs or T cells enriched from blood (not recorded which). The clonotype was recovered from a man aged 55 to 70 who had recovered from COVID-19. The rearrangement links TRBV3-1 (or the pseudogene TRBV3-2) to TRBJ2-2; TRBD1 matches 7 bases. The CDR3 loop reads CASSFETGMTGELFF. The CDR3 DNA sequence: TGTGCCAGCTCCTTCGAGACAGGGATGACCGGGGAGCTGTTTTTT.